This TCR beta chain was sequenced during a study of identical twins. Whole-study findings and limits: The degree of excess twin sharing was weaker in beta out-of-frame sequences. Twin-shared out-of-frame alpha sequences were enriched for low generation probability. Donors were not followed over many years; analysis was cross-sectional.

From germline, CDR1 is MDHEN and CDR2 SYDVKM. The CDR3 spans 16 residues. Trimming stripped 2 bases from V and 3 bases from J, with 13 bases between. This clonotype was seen a few times. What it binds is not known. cDNA molecules carried unique molecular identifiers, and template switching added a universal primer site. TCRdb used MiXCR to reprocess the 5' RACE reads, holding one entry per CDR3 protein. The sample includes hundreds of thousands of distinct CDR3 sequences, 6% to 6.5% of them seen just once. This sequence was found in a man between 18 and 29 years old in good health. What was sequenced was naive T cells sorted from blood. The gene calls are TRBV28 and TRBJ2-2, with D possibly TRBD2 on 6 matching bases. The CDR3 nucleotides read TGTGCCAGCAGTTTAGGGGGGAAAGGGTACACCGGGGAGCTGTTTTTT. This sequence encodes CASSLGGKGYTGELFF.